What follows describes a single TCR beta chain. The sample is drawn from a study of blood T cell repertoires in COVID-19. Original methodology: From reference gene primer amplification, estimates of nucleated cell counts were derived. Repertoires were generated with immunoSEQ multiplex PCR, while TCRdb's copy carries only in-frame clones and drops some. Clone size and V and J calls were adopted from that table, with D and trimming inferred from the DNA. The table lists 100,000 to 150,000 clones, over 75% of them singletons. The ends were cut back, 0 bases at V and 4 bases at J, with 10 bases in the middle. Germline lookup yields CDR1 MNHEY and CDR2 SVGEGT. The CDR3 is made up of 15 amino acids.

This receptor was taken from a man younger than 45 with COVID-19, enrolled during active disease. This sequence joins TRBV6-2 or TRBV6-3 and TRBJ1-3; D unclear. The sequenced material came from peripheral blood. The CDR3 DNA reads as TGTGCCAGCAGTTACTCGGAGGTTTCCGGAAACACCATATATTTT. It yields the protein CASSYSEVSGNTIYF.